The 24 T cell receptor beta chains in this list originate from one sample, sequenced in a study of T-cell memory formation after mild COVID-19. TCRdb re-analysed the 5' RACE reads in MiXCR, keeping a single row per CDR3 protein. The sample carries around 200,000 distinct CDR3 sequences, approximately 16% recorded once. Sequenced sample: PBMCs or a T cell subset sorted from them (not recorded which). Source of these receptors: an adult woman who had mild COVID-19 (a few samples of this study predate the infection). Cell type and time point are not known.

The rearrangement uses TRBV20-1 and TRBJ1-2; the D gene is possibly TRBD1 (5 bases). V was clipped by 3 bases and J by 4 bases, with 12 bases between them. Germline-derived CDR1 and CDR2 are DFQATT and SNEGSKA (reference sequence). The CDR3 loop spans 13 amino acids. The chain's CDR3 is CSASKGSRYGYTF. Written as DNA, the CDR3 is TGCAGTGCTAGTAAGGGGAGTCGCTATGGCTACACCTTC.

This clonotype was counted many times. The gene calls are TRBV13 and TRBJ2-1, with 9 bases aligning to TRBD2. The CDR3 length is 15 residues. V shed 5 bases and J 5 bases; nucleotides not matched to a gene: 7. Germline V CDR1 and CDR2: PRHDT, FYEKMQ (reference sequence). CDR3 coding DNA: TGTGCCAGCAGCCGACCTAGCGGGGATGACAATGAGCAGTTCTTC. Protein: CASSRPSGDDNEQFF.

V gene TRBV20-1 combines with J gene TRBJ2-1, with 8 bases lining up with TRBD1. Germline lookup yields CDR1 DFQATT and CDR2 SNEGSKA (reference sequence). After removal of 1 base from V and 3 bases from J, the junction contained 8 bases not matched to a gene. The CDR3 totals 16 residues. As DNA, the CDR3 is TGCAGTGCTAGAGTACCCCGGACAGGGCTCTACAATGAGCAGTTCTTC. Amino acid sequence: CSARVPRTGLYNEQFF.

This chain connects TRBV7-2 to TRBJ1-1; D is ambiguous. The germline V and J ends were trimmed by 5 bases and 5 bases, with 18 bases remaining between them. The CDR3 spans 15 residues. Germline values: CDR1 SGHTA, CDR2 FQGNSA. The CDR3 loop is CASSLGLALGTEAFF. DNA for the CDR3: TGTGCCAGCAGCCTTGGACTCGCTCTGGGTACTGAAGCTTTCTTT.

J is TRBJ2-5 and V is TRBV18; possibly TRBD1 for D (7 bases). The CDR3 totals 15 residues. V was cut by 4 bases and J by 2 bases, with 14 bases left in between. Germline V gene sequence: CDR1 KGHSH, CDR2 LQKENI. The CDR3 reads CASSRGGTAQETQYF. CDR3 DNA: TGTGCCAGCTCACGTGGCGGGACAGCACAAGAGACCCAGTACTTC.

Ten or more counts support this clonotype. The J gene is TRBJ2-7, the V gene TRBV5-1, with 12 bases aligning to TRBD1. V gave up 4 bases and J gave up 6 bases; unmatched junction bases: 8. Germline values: CDR1 SGHRS, CDR2 YFSETQ. The CDR3 sequence is 15 residues long. This CDR3 reads CASSPTGTGGTEQYF. DNA for the CDR3: TGCGCCAGCAGCCCGACCGGGACAGGGGGCACCGAGCAGTACTTC.

This clonotype was picked up a small number of times. The V call is TRBV27, the J call TRBJ2-6, with D possibly TRBD1 on 6 matching bases. Trimming left V 6 bases short and J 0 bases short, with 15 bases between. Germline-derived CDR1 and CDR2 are MNHEY and SMNVEV (reference sequence). CDR3 length: 17 residues. The CDR3 nucleotides read TGTGCCAGCAGCACCTCCCAGGGGTTCTCTGGGGCCAACGTCCTGACTTTC. This sequence encodes CASSTSQGFSGANVLTF. Full variable domain (missing parts from reference TRBV27 and TRBJ2-6): EAQVTQNPRYLITVTGKKLTVTCSQNMNHEYMSWYRQDPGLGLRQIYYSMNVEVTDKGDVPEGYKVSRKEKRNFPLILESPSPNQTSLYFCASSTSQGFSGANVLTFGAGSRLTVL.

The chain joins TRBV7-8 to TRBJ1-4; D might be TRBD1 (5 bases). This CDR3 is built from 15 residues. Trimming removed 1 base at V and 0 bases at J, with 6 bases between. In germline, CDR1 is SGHVS, CDR2 FQNEAQ. CDR3 residues: CASSLGQSTNEKLFF. Here the CDR3 DNA reads TGTGCCAGCAGCTTAGGACAGTCAACTAATGAAAAACTGTTTTTT.

As to this clonotype: Its ends do not fully match the called genes, so a read error is possible. The CDR3 loop is CASSPRKDGTEDFF. CDR3 sequence (DNA): TGTGCCAGCTCGCCAAGGAAGGATGGCACTGAAGATTTCTTT. The chain employs TRBV18 and TRBJ1-1; the D is unclear. CDR3 length equals 14 residues. The germline V gene has CDR1 KGHSH and CDR2 LQKENI.

This clonotype was seen a handful of times. The chain uses TRBV7-3 and TRBJ1-1; D is uncertain. Germline-derived CDR1 and CDR2 are SGHTA and FQGTGA. V was cut by 0 bases and J by 7 bases, with 12 bases left in between. The CDR3 consists of 14 residues. The CDR3 DNA follows: TGTGCCAGCAGCTTAACACCGGGGTTCGGTGAAGCTTTCTTT. This codes for CASSLTPGFGEAFF.

The gene calls are TRBV3-1 and TRBJ1-1; no definite D call. The CDR3 sequence is 15 residues long. In germline, CDR1 is LGHDT, CDR2 YNNKEL (reference sequence). V lost 0 bases to trimming and J lost 0 bases, with 8 bases between them. CDR3 in DNA: TGTGCCAGCAGCCAAGATGGGCCGCTGAACACTGAAGCTTTCTTT. It codes for CASSQDGPLNTEAFF.

This sequence joins TRBV5-1 and TRBJ2-1, with 7 positions matching TRBD2. This CDR3 contains 15 residues. Germline V lookup: CDR1 SGHRS, CDR2 YFSETQ. J lost 0 bases, V lost 1 base, and 1 base had no gene match. The CDR3 DNA reads as TGCGCCAGCAGCTTGTGGGGGGGCTCCTACAATGAGCAGTTCTTC. It is translated as CASSLWGGSYNEQFF.

This clonotype appeared a few times. The chain recombines TRBV5-1 with TRBJ1-5; a possible D gene is TRBD1 (5 bases). The CDR3 extends over 19 amino acids. Trimming stripped 2 bases from V and 2 bases from J, with 23 bases between. The germline V gene has CDR1 SGHRS and CDR2 YFSETQ. CDR3 loop: CASSLPANRGPSGNQPQHF. CDR3 nucleotides: TGCGCCAGCAGCTTACCCGCAAACCGGGGCCCCTCGGGCAATCAGCCCCAGCATTTT.

The chain employs TRBV27 and TRBJ2-1; D might be TRBD1 (6 bases). This CDR3 region has 14 residues. The V end was cut by 5 bases, the J end by 7 bases, with 15 bases between. Germline assignment: CDR1 MNHEY and CDR2 SMNVEV (reference sequence). The CDR3 reads CASSAQGWINEQFF. The CDR3 bases are TGTGCCAGCAGTGCTCAGGGGTGGATTAATGAGCAGTTCTTC.

The CDR3 DNA reads TGCAGTGCACATCCCCCGGGGAGGGACGGCATTCAGTACTTC. This sequence encodes CSAHPPGRDGIQYF. The chain couples TRBV20-1 to TRBJ2-4; 7 positions agree with TRBD2. In germline, CDR1 is DFQATT, CDR2 SNEGSKA (reference sequence). The V segment lost 6 bases and the J segment 9 bases; nucleotides outside the gene matches: 14. This CDR3 contains 14 residues.

Only a few counts were recorded for this clonotype. The chain links TRBV7-8 to TRBJ2-7; D could derive from TRBD1 or TRBD2 (5 bases each). Germline V gene sequence: CDR1 SGHVS, CDR2 FQNEAQ. Trimming left V 3 bases short and J 5 bases short, with 11 bases between. This CDR3 comprises 13 residues. The CDR3 region is CASSLVEGHEQYF. CDR3 in DNA: TGTGCCAGCAGCTTGGTCGAGGGGCACGAGCAGTACTTC.

This clonotype was observed a handful of times. The gene calls are TRBV2 and TRBJ2-1; 9 bases line up with TRBD2. This CDR3 spans 15 amino acids. J gave up 3 bases and V 2 bases, and 2 bases lay outside the gene matches. The germline CDR1 and CDR2 sequences are SNHLY and FYNNEI. The CDR3 spells CASSERAGGYNEQFF. For the CDR3, the DNA is TGTGCCAGCAGTGAACGAGCGGGGGGCTACAATGAGCAGTTCTTC.

V usage is TRBV7-8 and J usage is TRBJ2-4; D gene unclear. The germline V gene encodes CDR1 SGHVS and CDR2 FQNEAQ. The CDR3 contains 13 residues. The germline V and J ends were trimmed by 3 bases and 4 bases, with 7 bases remaining between them. The CDR3 loop reads CASSLNQKNIQYF. CDR3 nucleotides: TGTGCCAGCAGCTTGAACCAAAAAAACATTCAGTACTTC. The full variable domain, completed using reference TRBV7-8 and TRBJ2-4, is GAGVSQSPRYKVAKRGQDVALRCDPISGHVSLFWYQQALGQGPEFLTYFQNEAQLDKSGLPSDRFFAERPEGSVSTLKIQRTQQEDSAVYLCASSLNQKNIQYFGAGTRLSVL.

This chain uses TRBV5-1 with TRBJ1-1; TRBD1 aligns across 7 bases. Per the germline V gene, CDR1 is SGHRS and CDR2 is YFSETQ. V trimming: 0 bases; J trimming: 4 bases; junction bases outside the gene matches: 6. CDR3 length: 15 amino acids. CDR3 in DNA: TGCGCCAGCAGCTTGGCCCGCGCAGGGGGCACTGAAGCTTTCTTT. Translation: CASSLARAGGTEAFF. Variable domain in full (rest from reference TRBV5-1 and TRBJ1-1): KAGVTQTPRYLIKTRGQQVTLSCSPISGHRSVSWYQQTPGQGLQFLFEYFSETQRNKGNFPGRFSGRQFSNSRSEMNVSTLELGDSALYLCASSLARAGGTEAFFGQGTRLTVV.

The rearrangement uses TRBV6-2 or TRBV6-3 and TRBJ2-5; D gene ambiguous. This CDR3 is built from 15 residues. Trimming removed 4 bases at V and 5 bases at J, with 17 bases between. Germline values: CDR1 MNHEY, CDR2 SVGEGT. The CDR3 sequence: CASSSLTHGGETQYF. CDR3 nucleotides: TGTGCCAGCAGTTCCCTGACTCACGGTGGGGAGACCCAGTACTTC.

The sample holds many counts of this clonotype. V and J are TRBV5-6 and TRBJ2-3; maybe TRBD1 (6 bases). Germline loops: CDR1 SGHDT, CDR2 YYEEEE. This CDR3 region has 15 residues. Between the trimmed V and J ends, which lost 5 bases and 0 bases, there was a span of 13 bases. The CDR3 reads CASSRGQGSTDTQYF. The CDR3 DNA reads TGTGCCAGCAGTAGGGGCCAGGGGAGCACAGATACGCAGTATTTT. The complete variable domain, with remaining parts taken from reference TRBV5-6 and TRBJ2-3, reads DAGVTQSPTHLIKTRGQQVTLRCSPKSGHDTVSWYQQALGQGPQFIFQYYEEEERQRGNFPDRFSGHQFPNYSSELNVNALLLGDSALYLCASSRGQGSTDTQYFGPGTRLTVL.

This clonotype has more than one count but fewer than ten. The CDR3 DNA follows: TGTGCCAGCAGTTCAAGCGGGAGTGTTCAGTACTTC. Protein: CASSSSGSVQYF. This chain joins TRBV6-2 or TRBV6-3 and TRBJ2-4, with 8 bases identical to TRBD2. The length of the CDR3 is 12 residues. In germline, CDR1 is MNHEY, CDR2 SVGEGT. J was trimmed by 11 bases and V by 4 bases; bases with no gene match: 4.

The chain combines TRBV7-6 with TRBJ1-1; D ambiguous. Between the trimmed V and J ends, which lost 5 bases and 5 bases, there was a span of 12 bases. CDR3 length equals 13 residues. Germline V gene sequence: CDR1 SGHVS, CDR2 FNYEAQ. Here the CDR3 reads CASSPIDWTEAFF. The CDR3 nucleotides read TGTGCCAGCAGCCCTATCGACTGGACTGAAGCTTTCTTT.

The genes are TRBV5-1 and TRBJ2-7; no clear D gene. V gave up 3 bases and J gave up 5 bases, with 15 bases separating them. The CDR3 length is 14 residues. Germline lookup yields CDR1 SGHRS and CDR2 YFSETQ. The DNA of the CDR3 is TGCGCCAGCAGCTCCCAGGCCCTGAAGGACGAGCAGTACTTC. This codes for CASSSQALKDEQYF.